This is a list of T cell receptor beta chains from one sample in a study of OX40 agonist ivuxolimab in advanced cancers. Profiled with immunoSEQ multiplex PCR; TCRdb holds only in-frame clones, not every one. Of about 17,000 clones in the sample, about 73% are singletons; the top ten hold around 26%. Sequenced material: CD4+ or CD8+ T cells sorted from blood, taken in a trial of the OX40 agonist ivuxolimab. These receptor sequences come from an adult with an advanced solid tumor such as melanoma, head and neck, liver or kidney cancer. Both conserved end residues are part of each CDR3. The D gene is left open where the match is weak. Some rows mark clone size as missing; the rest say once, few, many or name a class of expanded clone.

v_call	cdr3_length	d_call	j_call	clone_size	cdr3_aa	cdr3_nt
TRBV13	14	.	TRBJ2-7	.	CASRAKGVGYEQYF	TGTGCCAGCCGCGCTAAGGGGGTGGGGTACGAGCAGTACTTC
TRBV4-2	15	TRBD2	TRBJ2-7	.	CASSQDLAGVYEQYF	TGTGCCAGCAGCCAAGATCTAGCGGGGGTCTACGAGCAGTACTTC
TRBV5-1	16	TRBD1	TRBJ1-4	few	CASSSESDRDREKLFF	TGCGCCAGCAGCTCAGAATCGGACAGGGATCGAGAAAAACTGTTTTTT
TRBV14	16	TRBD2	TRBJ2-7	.	CASSPTLTSSPYEQYF	TGTGCCAGCAGCCCAACTTTGACTAGCTCCCCCTACGAGCAGTACTTC
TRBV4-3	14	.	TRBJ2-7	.	CASSQFLGAYEQYF	TGCGCCAGCAGCCAGTTCCTTGGAGCCTACGAGCAGTACTTC
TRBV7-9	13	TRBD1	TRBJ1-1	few	CASQGALNTEAFF	TGTGCCAGCCAGGGGGCTCTCAACACTGAAGCTTTCTTT
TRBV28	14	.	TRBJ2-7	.	CASSFRESPYEQYF	TGTGCCAGCAGTTTCCGGGAGTCACCCTACGAGCAGTACTTC
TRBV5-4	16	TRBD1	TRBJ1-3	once	CASSLGQGGSGNTIYF	TGTGCCAGCAGCTTGGGGCAGGGGGGCTCTGGAAACACCATATATTTT
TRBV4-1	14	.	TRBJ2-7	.	CASSQEHGSGEQYF	TGCGCCAGCAGCCAAGAGCACGGGTCCGGGGAGCAGTACTTC
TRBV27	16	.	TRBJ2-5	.	CASSLSGVGREETQYF	TGTGCCAGCAGTTTATCGGGTGTAGGCAGGGAAGAGACCCAGTACTTC
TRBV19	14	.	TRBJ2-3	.	CASSIATSPDTQYF	TGTGCCAGTAGTATAGCCACCTCCCCAGATACGCAGTATTTT
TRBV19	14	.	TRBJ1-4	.	CASSHRPTNEKLFF	TGTGCCAGTAGTCACAGACCAACTAATGAAAAACTGTTTTTT
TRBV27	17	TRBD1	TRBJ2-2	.	CASSSPGQGLFTGELFF	TGTGCCAGCAGTTCGCCGGGACAGGGGTTATTCACCGGGGAGCTGTTTTTT
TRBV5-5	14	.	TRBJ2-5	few	CASSLEVGLETQYF	TGTGCCAGCAGCTTGGAAGTGGGTCTGGAGACCCAGTACTTC
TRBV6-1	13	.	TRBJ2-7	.	CASSEWSSYEQYF	TGTGCCAGCAGTGAATGGAGCTCCTACGAGCAGTACTTC
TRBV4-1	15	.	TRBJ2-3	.	CASSQEPGPRDTQYF	TGCGCCAGCAGCCAAGAGCCAGGGCCCCGGGATACGCAGTATTTT
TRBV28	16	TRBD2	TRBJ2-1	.	CASSFGGRDHYNEQFF	TGTGCCAGCAGTTTCGGCGGGAGGGATCACTACAATGAGCAGTTCTTC
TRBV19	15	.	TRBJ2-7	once	CASSSVEGLAYEQYF	TGTGCCAGTAGTTCCGTGGAGGGCCTCGCCTACGAGCAGTACTTC
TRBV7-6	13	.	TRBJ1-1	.	CASSVHSNTEAFF	TGTGCCAGCAGCGTCCACTCGAACACTGAAGCTTTCTTT